Below are 14 T cell receptor beta chains sequenced from a single sample in a study of blood T cells in healthy people across ages. Next came a second PCR, run for 7 to 11 cycles, which used a sample-barcoded 5' primer along with a J-beta primer mix. Each CDR3 protein gets one entry after TCRdb re-called the 5' RACE reads with MiXCR. The sample consists of some 890,000 distinct CDR3 sequences, around 29% of them appearing once. These data were also filed under a second study, of T cells of mothers and their children.

Sequencing input: blood. These receptors were obtained from a woman in her 40s in good health.

The chain couples TRBV11-2 to TRBJ1-1, with D possibly TRBD1 on 5 matching bases. The CDR3 is made up of 14 amino acids. Germline V CDR1 and CDR2: SGHAT, FQNNGV. The ends were cut back, 5 bases at V and 5 bases at J, with 15 bases in the middle. Here the CDR3 reads CASSPQGGRTEAFF. The CDR3, as DNA: TGTGCCAGCAGCCCCCAGGGAGGGCGGACTGAAGCTTTCTTT.

This chain joins TRBV5-5 and TRBJ2-5, with D possibly TRBD1 on 6 matching bases. The CDR3 contains 13 residues. V lost 0 bases, J lost 13 bases, and 16 bases lay in between. From germline, CDR1 is SGHKS and CDR2 YYEKEE (reference sequence). The CDR3 loop reads CASSLELGARRYF. The CDR3, as DNA: TGTGCCAGCAGCTTGGAACTGGGGGCGCGACGGTACTTC.

The chain couples TRBV29-1 to TRBJ1-1, with 10 bases matching TRBD1. Germline V CDR1 and CDR2: SQVTM, ANQGSEA. The CDR3 has 14 residues. Trimming removed 4 bases from V and 7 bases from J; junction bases left unmatched: 9. The CDR3 sequence is CSVGQGAGRGEAFF. CDR3 nucleotide sequence: TGCAGCGTTGGACAGGGGGCAGGTCGAGGTGAAGCTTTCTTT.

The chain employs TRBV7-2 and TRBJ2-5; the match to TRBD1 covers 7 bases. Looked up from germline, CDR1 is SGHTA and CDR2 is FQGNSA. This CDR3 comprises 15 residues. The V and J ends lost 1 base and 1 base, in that order; junction bases with no gene match: 3. The chain's CDR3 is CASSLEQGPQETQYF. The DNA of the CDR3 is TGTGCCAGCAGCTTAGAACAGGGGCCCCAAGAGACCCAGTACTTC. The complete variable domain, with remaining parts taken from reference TRBV7-2 and TRBJ2-5, reads GAGVSQSPSNKVTEKGKDVELRCDPISGHTALYWYRQSLGQGLEFLIYFQGNSAPDKSGLPSDRFSAERTGGSVSTLTIQRTQQEDSAVYLCASSLEQGPQETQYFGPGTRLLVL.

The V gene is TRBV9, the J gene TRBJ1-3, with TRBD1 as a possible D gene (6 bases). Deletions cut 2 bases from V and 3 bases from J, with 9 bases between. Germline CDR1 reads SGDLS; CDR2 reads YYNGEE. This CDR3 spans 14 amino acids. Here the CDR3 DNA reads TGTGCCAGCAGCGTTGGGGGCGATGGAAACACCATATATTTT. This encodes CASSVGGDGNTIYF.

About this clonotype: A much larger clone lies a single base off, so this may be a read error. J is TRBJ2-7 and V is TRBV20-1; possibly TRBD1 for D (5 bases). Germline-derived CDR1 and CDR2 are DFQATT and SNEGSKA (reference sequence). The CDR3 extends over 13 amino acids. V lost 3 bases, J lost 2 bases, and 11 bases lay in between. CDR3 loop: CSASQDTTYEQYF. CDR3 sequence (DNA): TGCAGTGCTAGTCAGGACACAACCTACGAGCAGTACTTC.

The chain combines TRBV29-1 with TRBJ2-3; D possibly corresponds to TRBD2 (7 bases). This CDR3 has 14 amino acids. Germline values: CDR1 SQVTM, CDR2 ANQGSEA. V was cut by 6 bases and J by 4 bases, with 17 bases left in between. CDR3 in DNA: TGCAGCGTGAAAGAGGGGGGGGGCCCAGATACGCAGTATTTT. Translation gives CSVKEGGGPDTQYF.

This clonotype was seen many times. The V and J genes are TRBV3-1 and TRBJ1-5; D unclear. Germline V lookup: CDR1 LGHDT, CDR2 YNNKEL (reference sequence). The CDR3 sequence is 16 residues long. V gave up 1 base and J gave up 1 base, with 11 bases separating them. The CDR3 here is CASSQGGPLSNQPQHF. CDR3 sequence (DNA): TGTGCCAGCAGCCAAGGAGGGCCCCTCAGCAATCAGCCCCAGCATTTT.

In this sample, this clonotype turned up many times. This chain links TRBV20-1 with TRBJ2-7; TRBD1 is a possible D gene (6 bases). The ends were cut back, 0 bases at V and 12 bases at J, with 15 bases in the middle. Germline V CDR1 and CDR2: DFQATT, SNEGSKA (reference sequence). The CDR3 length is 12 residues. DNA of the CDR3: TGCAGTGCTAGAGAACCACAGGGTCCGGGGTACTTC. Its translation is CSAREPQGPGYF.

The sample holds a few counts of this clonotype. The chain has TRBV28 and TRBJ2-1; 9 bases agree with TRBD1. The CDR3 is 18 residues long. Germline trimming cut 3 bases from V and 8 bases from J; bases unmatched to any gene: 17. Looked up from germline, CDR1 is MDHEN and CDR2 is SYDVKM. The CDR3 DNA follows: TGTGCCAGCAGTTTGAGGGACAGGGTTGTTAATTTTCGTGATGAGCAGTTCTTC. It translates to CASSLRDRVVNFRDEQFF.

The CDR3 region is CASTMGDRRDTQYF. The CDR3 DNA reads TGTGCCAGTACCATGGGGGACAGGAGAGATACGCAGTATTTT. J is TRBJ2-3 and V is TRBV19; 8 bases align to TRBD1. The germline V gene has CDR1 LNHDA and CDR2 SQIVND (reference sequence). This CDR3 spans 14 amino acids. After removal of 7 bases from V and 5 bases from J, the junction contained 8 bases not matched to a gene.

This clonotype showed up many times. The chain employs TRBV15 and TRBJ2-7; a possible D gene is TRBD2 (5 bases). The germline CDR1 and CDR2 sequences are LNHNV and YYDKDF (reference sequence). V gave up 1 base and J gave up 4 bases, with 8 bases separating them. This CDR3 is built from 13 residues. This CDR3 reads CATSRAPGYEQYF. CDR3 sequence (DNA): TGTGCCACCAGCAGAGCCCCGGGGTACGAGCAGTACTTC.

This chain links TRBV28 with TRBJ2-1, with 9 bases matching TRBD1. CDR3 length equals 16 residues. After removal of 4 bases from V and 8 bases from J, the junction contained 12 bases not matched to a gene. The germline gives CDR1 MDHEN, CDR2 SYDVKM. In nucleotides, the CDR3 is TGTGCCAGCAGTTCACGTTGGACAGGGGCAAGGTATGAGCAGTTCTTC. This gives the protein CASSSRWTGARYEQFF.

This clonotype came up many times. The rearrangement joins TRBV9 to TRBJ2-1, with TRBD2 as a possible D gene (5 bases). Germline V CDR1 and CDR2: SGDLS, YYNGEE. The CDR3 has 18 residues. Trimming shortened V by 0 bases and J by 5 bases, and 21 bases separated the two germline ends. The CDR3 region has the DNA TGTGCCAGCAGCGTAGTGGATTTCGGGCCGGGGAGTCACAATGAGCAGTTCTTC. Its translation: CASSVVDFGPGSHNEQFF.